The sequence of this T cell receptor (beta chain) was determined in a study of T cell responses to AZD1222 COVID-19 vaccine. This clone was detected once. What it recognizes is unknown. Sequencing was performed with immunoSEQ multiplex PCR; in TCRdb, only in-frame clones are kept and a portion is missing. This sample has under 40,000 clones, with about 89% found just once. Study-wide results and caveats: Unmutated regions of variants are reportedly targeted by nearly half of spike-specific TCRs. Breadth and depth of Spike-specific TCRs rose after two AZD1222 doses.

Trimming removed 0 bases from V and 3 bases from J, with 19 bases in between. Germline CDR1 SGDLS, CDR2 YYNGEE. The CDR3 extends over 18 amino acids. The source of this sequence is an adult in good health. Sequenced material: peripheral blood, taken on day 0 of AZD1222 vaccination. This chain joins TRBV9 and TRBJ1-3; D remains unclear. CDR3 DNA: TGTGCCAGCAGCGTAGATGTCTCCCCTCGAACGGATGGAAACACCATATATTTT. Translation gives CASSVDVSPRTDGNTIYF.